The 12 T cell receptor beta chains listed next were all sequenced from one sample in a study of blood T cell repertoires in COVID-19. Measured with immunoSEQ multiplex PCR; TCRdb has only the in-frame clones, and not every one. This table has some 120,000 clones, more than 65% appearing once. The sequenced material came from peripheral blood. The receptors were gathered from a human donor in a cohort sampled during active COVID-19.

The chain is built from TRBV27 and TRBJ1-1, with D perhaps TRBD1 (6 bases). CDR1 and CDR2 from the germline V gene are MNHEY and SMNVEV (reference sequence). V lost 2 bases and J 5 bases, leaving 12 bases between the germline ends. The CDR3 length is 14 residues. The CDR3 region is CASSLGGAGTEAFF. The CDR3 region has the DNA TGTGCCAGCAGTTTAGGGGGGGCGGGAACTGAAGCTTTCTTT.

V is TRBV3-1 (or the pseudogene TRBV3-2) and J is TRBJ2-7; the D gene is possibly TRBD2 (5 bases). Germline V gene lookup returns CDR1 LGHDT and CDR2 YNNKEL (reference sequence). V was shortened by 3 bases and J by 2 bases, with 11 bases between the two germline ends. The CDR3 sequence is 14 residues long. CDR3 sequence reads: CASSQVLEPYEQYF. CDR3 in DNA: TGTGCCAGCAGCCAGGTACTAGAGCCCTACGAGCAGTACTTC.

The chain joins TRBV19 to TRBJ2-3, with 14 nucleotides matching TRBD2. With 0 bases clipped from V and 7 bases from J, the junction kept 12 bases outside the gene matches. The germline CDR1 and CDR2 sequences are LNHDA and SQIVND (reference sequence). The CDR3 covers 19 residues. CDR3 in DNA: TGTGCCAGTAGTATAGATTTTCGACTAGCGGGAGGGCCGAAGCATACGCAGTATTTT. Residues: CASSIDFRLAGGPKHTQYF.

The CDR3 region is CASSSLAPTYNEQFF. CDR3 sequence (DNA): TGTGCCAGCAGCTCCCTAGCGCCAACCTACAATGAGCAGTTCTTC. The rearrangement joins TRBV11-1 to TRBJ2-1; maybe TRBD2 (6 bases). The CDR3 sequence is 15 residues long. The germline CDR1 and CDR2 sequences are SGHAT and FQDESV (reference sequence). The germline V and J ends were trimmed by 4 bases and 2 bases, with 12 bases remaining between them. Full variable domain (outside the CDR3, taken from reference TRBV11-1 and TRBJ2-1): EAEVAQSPRYKITEKSQAVAFWCDPISGHATLYWYRQILGQGPELLVQFQDESVVDDSQLPKDRFSAERLKGVDSTLKIQPAELGDSAMYLCASSSLAPTYNEQFFGPGTRLTVL.

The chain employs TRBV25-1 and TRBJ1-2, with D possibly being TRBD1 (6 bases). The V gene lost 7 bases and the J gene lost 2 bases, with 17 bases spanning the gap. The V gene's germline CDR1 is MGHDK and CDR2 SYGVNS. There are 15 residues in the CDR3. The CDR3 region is CASTKGVGANYGYTF. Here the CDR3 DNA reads TGTGCCAGCACCAAAGGCGTGGGGGCCAACTATGGCTACACCTTC.

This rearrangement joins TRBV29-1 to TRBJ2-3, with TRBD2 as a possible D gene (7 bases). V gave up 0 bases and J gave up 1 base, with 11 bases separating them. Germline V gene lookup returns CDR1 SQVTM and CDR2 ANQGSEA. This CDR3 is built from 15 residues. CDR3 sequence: CSVEDRGARTDTQYF. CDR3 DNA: TGCAGCGTTGAAGATCGGGGGGCTCGCACAGATACGCAGTATTTT.

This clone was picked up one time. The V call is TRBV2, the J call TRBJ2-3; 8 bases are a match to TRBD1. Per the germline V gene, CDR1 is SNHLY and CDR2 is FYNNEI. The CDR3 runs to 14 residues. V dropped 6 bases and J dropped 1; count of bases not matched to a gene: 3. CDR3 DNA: TGTGCCAGCAGGCGGGACAGGCGCACAGATACGCAGTATTTT. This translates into CASRRDRRTDTQYF.

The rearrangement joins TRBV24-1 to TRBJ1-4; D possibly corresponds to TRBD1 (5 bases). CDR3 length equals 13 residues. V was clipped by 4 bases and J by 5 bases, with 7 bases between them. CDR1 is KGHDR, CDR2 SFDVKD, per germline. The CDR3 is CATSEGGNEKLFF. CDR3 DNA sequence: TGTGCCACCAGTGAGGGGGGAAATGAAAAACTGTTTTTT.

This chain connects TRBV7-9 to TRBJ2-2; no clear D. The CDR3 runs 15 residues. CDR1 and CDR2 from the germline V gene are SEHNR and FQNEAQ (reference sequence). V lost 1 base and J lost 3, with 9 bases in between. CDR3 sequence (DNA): TGTGCCAGCAGCTTAGGGATAGCTGACACCGGGGAGCTGTTTTTT. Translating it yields CASSLGIADTGELFF.

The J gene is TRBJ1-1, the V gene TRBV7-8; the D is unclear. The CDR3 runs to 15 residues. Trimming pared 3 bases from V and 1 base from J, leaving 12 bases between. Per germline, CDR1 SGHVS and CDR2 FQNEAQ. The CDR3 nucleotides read TGTGCCAGCAGCTTGACTCGGATCGGGAACACTGAAGCTTTCTTT. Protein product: CASSLTRIGNTEAFF.

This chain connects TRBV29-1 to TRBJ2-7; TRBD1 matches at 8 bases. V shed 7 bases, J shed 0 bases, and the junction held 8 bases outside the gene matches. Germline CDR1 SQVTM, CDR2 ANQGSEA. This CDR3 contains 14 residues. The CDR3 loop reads CSALNRGSSYEQYF. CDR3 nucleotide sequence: TGCAGCGCTTTAAACAGGGGGAGCTCCTACGAGCAGTACTTC.

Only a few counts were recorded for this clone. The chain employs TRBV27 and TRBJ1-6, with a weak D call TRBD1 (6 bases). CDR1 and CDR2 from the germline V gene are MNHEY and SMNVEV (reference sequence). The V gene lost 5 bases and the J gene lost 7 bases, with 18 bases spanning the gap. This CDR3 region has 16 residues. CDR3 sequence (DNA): TGTGCCAGCAGTCCCGCCAGACAGGCGATAAATTCACCCCTCCACTTT. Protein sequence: CASSPARQAINSPLHF.